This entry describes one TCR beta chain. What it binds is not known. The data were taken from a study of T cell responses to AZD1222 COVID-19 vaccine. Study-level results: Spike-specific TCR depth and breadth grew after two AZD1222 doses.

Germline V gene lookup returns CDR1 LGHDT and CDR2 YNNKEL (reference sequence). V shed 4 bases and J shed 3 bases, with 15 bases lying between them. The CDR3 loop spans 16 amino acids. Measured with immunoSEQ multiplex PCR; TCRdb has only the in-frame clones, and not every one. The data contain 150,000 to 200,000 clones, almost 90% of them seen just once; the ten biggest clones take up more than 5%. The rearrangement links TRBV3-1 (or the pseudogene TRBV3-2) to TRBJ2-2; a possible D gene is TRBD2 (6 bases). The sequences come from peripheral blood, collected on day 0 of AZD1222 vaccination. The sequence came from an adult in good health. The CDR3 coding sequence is TGTGCCAGCAGCCTGTTGTCGGGACTGCACACCGGGGAGCTGTTTTTT. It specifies CASSLLSGLHTGELFF.